This is a list of T cell receptor beta chains from one sample in a study of blood T cells in healthy people across ages. TCRdb re-derived calls from the 5' RACE reads in MiXCR, one entry per CDR3 protein. Of over 600,000 distinct CDR3 sequences in the sample, 56% were seen once. Sequenced sample: blood. The receptors were gathered from a middle-aged man in good health. The CDR3 runs from the conserved cysteine through the conserved F or W. D genes are given only for firm matches. Clone size is stated in some rows and not others, as once, few, many or a class when expanded.

v_call	d_call	cdr3_length	clone_size	j_call	cdr3_nt	cdr3_aa
TRBV7-2	-	11	-	TRBJ2-5	TGTGCCAGCAGCTTAGCCACGACCCAGTACTTC	CASSLATTQYF
TRBV29-1	TRBD1	16	few	TRBJ1-1	TGCAGCGTTGGAGGGACCGGGACAGGGGGTTTTGCTGAAGCTTTCTTT	CSVGGTGTGGFAEAFF
TRBV9	-	15	-	TRBJ1-1	TGTGCCAGCAGCGTCTCTAAGAACTGGAACACTGAAGCTTTCTTT	CASSVSKNWNTEAFF
TRBV5-6	-	15	-	TRBJ2-3	TGTGCCAGCAGCTCTTTGGACAGACGCACAGATACGCAGTATTTT	CASSSLDRRTDTQYF
TRBV12-3/TRBV12-4	-	15	-	TRBJ2-5	TGTGCCAGCAGTTTCGAAACTCCGGGCCGGGAGACCCAGTACTTC	CASSFETPGRETQYF
TRBV9	-	12	few	TRBJ1-2	TGTGCCAGCGGGGACACAGGCTATGGCTACACCTTC	CASGDTGYGYTF
TRBV11-2	-	14	-	TRBJ2-3	TGTGCCAGCAGCCATAGACACCTCACAGATACGCAGTATTTT	CASSHRHLTDTQYF
TRBV4-2	TRBD1	17	-	TRBJ2-7	TGTGCCAGCAGCCGCCAAAACCGGGACAGGGGTATCGACGAGCAGTACTTC	CASSRQNRDRGIDEQYF
TRBV9	-	11	few	TRBJ2-1	TGTGCCAGCAGCGTCGGGAGTGAGCAGTTCTTC	CASSVGSEQFF
TRBV12-3/TRBV12-4	-	13	-	TRBJ2-3	TGTGCCAGCAGTAACCAGGGAGCAGATACGCAGTATTTT	CASSNQGADTQYF
TRBV7-2	-	15	-	TRBJ2-5	TGTGCCAGCAGCCGGAACTGGTGGTACCAAGAGACCCAGTACTTC	CASSRNWWYQETQYF
TRBV6-5	-	14	-	TRBJ1-2	TGTGCCAGCAGTTATACGACAAAGAACTATGGCTACACCTTC	CASSYTTKNYGYTF
TRBV15	TRBD2	12	-	TRBJ2-3	TGTGCCACCAGCAGACCCGGGGGGGCGCAGTATTTT	CATSRPGGAQYF
TRBV3-1	-	15	-	TRBJ2-5	TGTGCCAGCAGCTGGGGACGGACGAACTCAGAGACCCAGTACTTC	CASSWGRTNSETQYF
TRBV2	-	14	-	TRBJ1-6	TGTGCCAGCAGGGGTGGGTTACCGGGTTCACCCCTCCACTTT	CASRGGLPGSPLHF
TRBV20-1	-	14	-	TRBJ2-7	TGCAGTGCTAGTCCCCGGTCAAGCTCCTACGAGCAGTACTTC	CSASPRSSSYEQYF
TRBV3-1	TRBD2	17	-	TRBJ2-5	TGTGCCAGCAGCCATCCCGGTAGCGGGAGCTCCTACAATGAGCAGTACTTC	CASSHPGSGSSYNEQYF
TRBV5-6	TRBD1	13	-	TRBJ2-1	TGTGCCAGCAGAAGGACAGGTTTCAATGAGCAGTTCTTC	CASRRTGFNEQFF
TRBV2	TRBD2	15	-	TRBJ2-3	TGTGCCAGCAGGCAACTAGCGGGGGGCACAGATACGCAGTATTTT	CASRQLAGGTDTQYF
TRBV19	TRBD1	14	-	TRBJ2-7	TGTGCCAGTAGTAGAACGGGACAGGGTTACGAGCAGTACTTC	CASSRTGQGYEQYF
TRBV20-1	TRBD2	14	-	TRBJ2-3	TGCAGTGCTAGTGGGCTAGCGGGTGGCGATACGCAGTATTTT	CSASGLAGGDTQYF
TRBV12-3/TRBV12-4	TRBD1	16	-	TRBJ1-2	TGTGCCAGCAGTTTCCAGGGGGAAACAGGGGTCTATGGCTACACCTTC	CASSFQGETGVYGYTF
TRBV6-1	TRBD1	17	-	TRBJ2-3	TGTGCCAGCAGGAGAACGACAGGGGCCACTGGCACAGATACGCAGTATTTT	CASRRTTGATGTDTQYF
TRBV27	-	13	once	TRBJ1-5	TGTGCCAGCAGGTTATCGAAGGGGGGGCCCCAGCATTTT	CASRLSKGGPQHF
TRBV29-1	-	15	-	TRBJ2-5	TGCAGCGTTGCGGGAACAGGGAACTCCTACAATGGGCAGTACTTC	CSVAGTGNSYNGQYF
TRBV7-8	TRBD2	17	few	TRBJ2-3	TGTGCCAGCAGCATCCGACTAGCGGGAGGGAGCACAGATACGCAGTATTTT	CASSIRLAGGSTDTQYF
TRBV4-1	TRBD2	18	few	TRBJ2-5	TGCGCCAGCAGCCTGGGACTAGCGGGGGGATTGCGGCAAGAGACCCAGTACTTC	CASSLGLAGGLRQETQYF
TRBV7-3	TRBD2	21	-	TRBJ2-1	TGTGCCAGCAGCTTATGGGCTCGGGGGGTAGCGGCTGGTCCCCCCTACAATGAGCAGTTCTTC	CASSLWARGVAAGPPYNEQFF
TRBV20-1	TRBD1	16	-	TRBJ2-5	TGCAGTGCCCAGTCCCCCGGACAGGGGGAAGCAGAGACCCAGTACTTC	CSAQSPGQGEAETQYF
TRBV27	TRBD1	14	-	TRBJ2-7	TGTGCCAGCAGCTCCGAGACAGGGTTCTACGAGCAGTACTTC	CASSSETGFYEQYF
TRBV3-1	TRBD1	16	-	TRBJ2-1	TGTGCCAGCAGCCAAGGGTGGGACAGGGTTTACAATGAGCAGTTCTTC	CASSQGWDRVYNEQFF
TRBV11-1	-	17	-	TRBJ2-5	TGTGCCAGCAGCTTATCGCTAGACAGCACCCTGATGGAGACCCAGTACTTC	CASSLSLDSTLMETQYF